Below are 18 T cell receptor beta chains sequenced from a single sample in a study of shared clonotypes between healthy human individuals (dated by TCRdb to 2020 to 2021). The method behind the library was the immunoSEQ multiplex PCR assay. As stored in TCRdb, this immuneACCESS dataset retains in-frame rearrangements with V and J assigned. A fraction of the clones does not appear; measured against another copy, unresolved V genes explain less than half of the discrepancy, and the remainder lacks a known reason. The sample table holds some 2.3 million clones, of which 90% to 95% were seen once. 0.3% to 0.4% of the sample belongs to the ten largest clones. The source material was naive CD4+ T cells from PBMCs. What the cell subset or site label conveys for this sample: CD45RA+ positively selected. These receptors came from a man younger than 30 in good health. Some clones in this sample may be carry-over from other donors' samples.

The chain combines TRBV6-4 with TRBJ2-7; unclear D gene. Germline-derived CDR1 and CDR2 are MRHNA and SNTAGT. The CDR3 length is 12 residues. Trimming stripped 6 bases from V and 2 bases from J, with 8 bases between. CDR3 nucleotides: TGTGCCAGCAGCGAACCGGCCTACGAGCAGTACTTC. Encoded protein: CASSEPAYEQYF.

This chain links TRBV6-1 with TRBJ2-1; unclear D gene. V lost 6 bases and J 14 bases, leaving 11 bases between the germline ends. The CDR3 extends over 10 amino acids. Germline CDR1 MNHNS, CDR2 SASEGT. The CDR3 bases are TGTGCCAGCAGAGGGTCGGTTGAGTTCTTC. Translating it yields CASRGSVEFF.

The CDR3 nucleotides are TGTGCCAGCAGTTTTACAGGGGGCTTTCGGATGAACGTGCAGTACTTC. It yields the protein CASSFTGGFRMNVQYF. This rearrangement joins TRBV5-6 to TRBJ2-7; the match to TRBD1 covers 9 bases. Germline V gene lookup returns CDR1 SGHDT and CDR2 YYEEEE. V dropped 5 bases and J dropped 9; count of bases not matched to a gene: 18. There are 16 residues in the CDR3.

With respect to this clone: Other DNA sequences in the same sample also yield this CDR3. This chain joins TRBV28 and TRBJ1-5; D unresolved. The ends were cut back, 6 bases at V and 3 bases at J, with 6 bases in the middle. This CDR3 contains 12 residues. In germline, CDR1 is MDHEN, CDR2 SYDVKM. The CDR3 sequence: CASRNSNQPQHF. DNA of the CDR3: TGTGCCAGCAGAAATTCCAATCAGCCCCAGCATTTT.

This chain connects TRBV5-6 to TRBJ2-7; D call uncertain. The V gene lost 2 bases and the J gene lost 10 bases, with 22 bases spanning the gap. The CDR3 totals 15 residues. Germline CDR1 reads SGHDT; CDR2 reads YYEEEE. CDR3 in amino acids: CASSLGTAELRYQYF. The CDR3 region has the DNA TGTGCCAGCAGCTTAGGTACAGCAGAGCTCCGCTATCAGTACTTC.

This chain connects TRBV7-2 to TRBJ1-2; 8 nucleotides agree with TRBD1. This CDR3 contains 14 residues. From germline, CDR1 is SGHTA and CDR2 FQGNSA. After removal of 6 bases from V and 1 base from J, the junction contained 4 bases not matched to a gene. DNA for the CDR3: TGTGCCAGCAGTACAGGGGGTAATAACTATGGCTACACCTTC. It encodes CASSTGGNNYGYTF.

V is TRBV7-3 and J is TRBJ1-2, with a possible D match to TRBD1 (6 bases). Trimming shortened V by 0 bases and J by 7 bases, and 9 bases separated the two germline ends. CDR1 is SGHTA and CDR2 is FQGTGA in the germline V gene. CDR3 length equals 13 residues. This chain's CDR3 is CASSLTGDTGYTF. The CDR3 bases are TGTGCCAGCAGCTTAACAGGGGACACTGGCTACACCTTC.

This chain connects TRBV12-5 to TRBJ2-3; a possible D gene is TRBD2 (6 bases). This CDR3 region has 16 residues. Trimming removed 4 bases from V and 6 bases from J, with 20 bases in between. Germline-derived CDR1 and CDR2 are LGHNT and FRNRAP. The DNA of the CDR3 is TGTGCTAGTGGTTCCTCAACCCCGGGAGCAACCGATACGCAGTATTTT. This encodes CASGSSTPGATDTQYF.

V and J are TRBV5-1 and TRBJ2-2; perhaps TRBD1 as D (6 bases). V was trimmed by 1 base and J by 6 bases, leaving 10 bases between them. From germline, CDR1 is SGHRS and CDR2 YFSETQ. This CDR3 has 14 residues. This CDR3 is CASSLWTASGELFF. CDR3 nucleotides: TGCGCCAGCAGCTTGTGGACAGCGTCCGGGGAGCTGTTTTTT.

In DNA, the CDR3 is TGTGCCAGCAGCTACTCCGGGGGGACGAGGCGCAATCAGCCCCAGCATTTT. The encoded protein is CASSYSGGTRRNQPQHF. The rearrangement uses TRBV7-2 and TRBJ1-5, with TRBD1 as a possible D gene (5 bases). V shed 4 bases and J shed 2 bases, with 18 bases lying between them. The CDR3 runs 17 residues. Germline CDR1 SGHTA, CDR2 FQGNSA.

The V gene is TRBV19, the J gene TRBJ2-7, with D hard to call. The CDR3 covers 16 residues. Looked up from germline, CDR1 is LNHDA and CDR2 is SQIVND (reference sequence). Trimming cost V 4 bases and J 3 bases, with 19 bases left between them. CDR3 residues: CASSNPADTSHYEQYF. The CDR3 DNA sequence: TGTGCCAGTAGTAACCCCGCCGATACATCTCACTACGAGCAGTACTTC.

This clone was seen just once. CDR3 sequence (DNA): TGTGCCAGTAGTATTGGGCCAGGGAATGGCTACACCTTC. Its translation: CASSIGPGNGYTF. The chain combines TRBV19 with TRBJ1-2; maybe TRBD1 (5 bases). Per germline, CDR1 LNHDA and CDR2 SQIVND (reference sequence). The CDR3 loop spans 13 amino acids. Trimming took off 3 bases at V and 6 bases at J, with 11 bases between the two ends. The full variable domain, in which reference TRBV19 and TRBJ1-2 provide the parts outside the CDR3, is DGGITQSPKYLFRKEGQNVTLSCEQNLNHDAMYWYRQDPGQGLRLIYYSQIVNDFQKGDIAEGYSVSREKKESFPLTVTSAQKNPTAFYLCASSIGPGNGYTFGSGTRLTVV.

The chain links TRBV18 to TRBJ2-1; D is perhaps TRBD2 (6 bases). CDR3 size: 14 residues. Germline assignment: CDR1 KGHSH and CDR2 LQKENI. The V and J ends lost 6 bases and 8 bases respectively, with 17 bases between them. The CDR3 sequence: CASSARGAGHEQFF. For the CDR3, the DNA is TGTGCCAGCTCCGCGCGGGGAGCAGGGCATGAGCAGTTCTTC.

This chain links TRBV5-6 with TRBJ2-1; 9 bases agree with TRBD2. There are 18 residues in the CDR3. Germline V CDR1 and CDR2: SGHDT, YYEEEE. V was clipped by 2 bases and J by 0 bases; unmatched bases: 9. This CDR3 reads CASSLDPRGRASYNEQFF. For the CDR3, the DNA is TGTGCCAGCAGCTTAGACCCCCGCGGGAGGGCCTCCTACAATGAGCAGTTCTTC.

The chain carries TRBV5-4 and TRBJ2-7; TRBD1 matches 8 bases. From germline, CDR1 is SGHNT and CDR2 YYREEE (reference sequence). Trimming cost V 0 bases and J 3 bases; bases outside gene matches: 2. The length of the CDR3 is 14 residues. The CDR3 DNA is TGTGCCAGCAGCTTGGGGGACAGGCACTACGAGCAGTACTTC. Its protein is CASSLGDRHYEQYF.

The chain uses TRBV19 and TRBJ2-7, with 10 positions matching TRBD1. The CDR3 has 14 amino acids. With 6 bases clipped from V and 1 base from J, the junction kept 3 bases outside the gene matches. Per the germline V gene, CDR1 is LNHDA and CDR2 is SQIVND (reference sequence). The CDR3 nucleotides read TGTGCCAGTAGGGACAGGGGGAATTCCTACGAGCAGTACTTC. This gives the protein CASRDRGNSYEQYF.

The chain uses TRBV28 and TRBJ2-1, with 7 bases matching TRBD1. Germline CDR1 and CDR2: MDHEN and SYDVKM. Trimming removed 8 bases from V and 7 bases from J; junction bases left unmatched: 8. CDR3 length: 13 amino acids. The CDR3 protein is CASRRDRYNEQFF. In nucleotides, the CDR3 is TGTGCCAGCCGCCGGGACAGATATAATGAGCAGTTCTTC.

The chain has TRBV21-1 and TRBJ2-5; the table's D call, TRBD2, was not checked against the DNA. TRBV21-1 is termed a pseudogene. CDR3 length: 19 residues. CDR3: CASTPPGGGIQAIQETQYF. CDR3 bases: TGTGCCAGCACCCCCCCGGGGGGAGGGATCCAGGCGATCCAAGAGACCCAGTACTTC.